This paragraph covers one T cell receptor beta chain sequence. The specificity of this receptor is unknown. No much larger clonotype is one base removed from it; base qualities were not supplied. The sample originates from a study of T cells after posttransplantation cyclophosphamide (dated by TCRdb to between 2015 and 2016). With regard to the full study: T cell repertoire reconstitution was tracked by TRB sequencing after myeloablative bone marrow transplantation in which posttransplantation cyclophosphamide was used as GVHD prophylaxis. Antigen receptor sequencing was done on samples from 35 PTCy-treated patients and from approximately 15 related bone marrow donors of those patients. Blood from all 34 PTCy patients who had 1-year posttransplant specimens underwent TRB sequencing. In 3 patients, up to roughly 3 additional blood samples taken between 2 and 5.2 years after transplant also underwent TRB sequencing, as did pretransplant blood from a handful of patients. Because TRA and TRB clonality were tightly correlated in fewer than ten samples, subsequent TCR analyses were focused on TRB only. Public TRB sequences were queried against a database of over 3,600 sequences associated with responses to pathogens, tumor antigens, self-antigens and alloantigens.

The paper's findings and limits, for the study overall: The TRB repertoires of T cells infiltrating skin or GI tract showed only limited overlap with the TRB repertoires of T cells in blood. Across 45 to 50 patients, TRB clonality was highly associated with recipient CMV seropositivity and CMV reactivation, and PTCy diversity was similar to diversity in CNI/methotrexate controls. Donor-recipient similarity was low at 1-2 months but rose over the first year, and later blood repertoires were often dominated by donor CD8+ memory clones.

Deletion took 4 bases off V and 7 bases off J, with a span of 21 bases between the germline ends. From the cysteine through the phenylalanine, the CDR3 covers 15 amino acids. Only the CDR3 region is kept as DNA, spanning 45 bases read in frame from base 1. Sequences SGHDT (CDR1) and YYEEEE (CDR2) are obtained from the germline V gene. What this sample's treatment or condition label stands for: high-dose cyclophosphamide on days +3 and +4 as single-agent GVHD prophylaxis. Patients in the PTCy group got busulfan and fludarabine conditioning, a marrow graft from a related or unrelated donor, and cyclophosphamide on days +3 and +4. The PTCy-treated patients were enrolled in a prospective multi-institutional clinical trial. Peripheral blood and bone marrow mononuclear cells were isolated by Ficoll-Hypaque density centrifugation and cryopreserved. Genomic DNA was used for TRB sequencing, which was performed with the immunoSEQ assay at survey resolution or with the hsTCRB kit. The original methods were these. Initial read processing used immunoSEQ software, and repertoire analyses used the LymphoSeq R package. Clonality was calculated as 1 minus normalized Shannon entropy, and the Gini coefficient was also calculated for each TRB dataset. To infer phenotypes in unsorted samples, TRB sequences from sorted subsets of the recipient or donor were mapped onto the unsorted samples of the same recipient. In its TCRdb copy, this immuneACCESS table keeps in-frame sequences only and misses some clones. Where compared with another copy, unresolved V genes explain less than half of these, and the others have no known cause. For V, J and clone size, that table is used; D and trimming come from the DNA. The sample table contains 8,500 to 13,000 clones; only one count was recorded for approximately 80% of them. The ten largest clonotypes hold about 5% of the sample.

The TCR originated in a female patient aged 50 to 65 who received an allogeneic stem cell transplant from a related donor, was CMV-positive, and had no GVHD. The graft donor may be the source of some T cells after a transplant. The specimen was PBMCs, collected after allogeneic stem cell transplant with posttransplant cyclophosphamide. The receptor chain draws on TRBV5-6 and TRBJ2-7, and TRBD1 may be the D gene, going by 6 matching bases. The CDR3 protein sequence reads: CASSVPTGGYREQYF. The nucleotide sequence reads as follows: TGTGCCAGCAGCGTACCGACAGGAGGTTATCGGGAGCAGTACTTC.